Below, 30 T cell receptor beta chains from the same sample are listed, as sequenced in a study of blood T cells in healthy people across ages (dated by TCRdb to about 2015). The protocol used for the library was 5' RACE. The sample was run on an Illumina HiSeq 2500. A second PCR of about 6 to 12 cycles was run with a J-beta primer mix and a sample-barcoded 5' primer. TCRdb redid the processing of the public reads, applying fastp at Q25 and MiXCR, and retained in-frame beta chains. When rows share a CDR3 protein, they turn into one entry using the most common DNA and genes. This sample lists more than 1,400,000 distinct CDR3 sequences; 42% were detected once. Approximately 7.9% of the sample comes from the top ten. Sequenced: blood. Source of these receptors: a woman aged 18-29 years in good health.

This chain joins TRBV6-1 and TRBJ2-5, with D hard to call. Trimming cost V 1 base and J 5 bases, with 14 bases left between them. The V gene's germline CDR1 is MNHNS and CDR2 SASEGT. The CDR3 is made up of 15 amino acids. CDR3 residues: CASSEGGTFVETQYF. CDR3 in DNA: TGTGCCAGCAGTGAAGGAGGAACTTTTGTGGAGACCCAGTACTTC.

To note about this clonotype: Being one base from a much bigger clone, this may be a read error. The CDR3 sequence: CSGHRGKTDTQYF. In DNA, the CDR3 is TGCAGCGGCCACAGGGGAAAGACAGATACGCAGTATTTT. V usage is TRBV29-1 and J usage is TRBJ2-3, with 7 bases aligning to TRBD1. Trimming removed 7 bases from V and 3 bases from J; junction bases left unmatched: 7. This CDR3 is built from 13 residues. CDR1 and CDR2 from the germline V gene are SQVTM and ANQGSEA.

The chain combines TRBV2 with TRBJ2-4, with 10 nucleotides matching TRBD1. The DNA end lines up better with TRBJ2-7; the J call may be wrong. The CDR3 contains 18 residues. Germline V gene data show CDR1 as SNHLY and CDR2 as FYNNEI. CDR3 in amino acids: CASSEAYGTGADSYEQYF. The CDR3 DNA reads TGTGCCAGCAGTGAAGCTTATGGGACAGGGGCTGATTCCTACGAGCAGTACTTC.

The gene calls are TRBV2 and TRBJ2-1; D remains ambiguous. The length of the CDR3 is 12 residues. V shed 6 bases and J shed 7 bases, with 10 bases lying between them. Germline CDR1 reads SNHLY; CDR2 reads FYNNEI. In DNA form, the CDR3 reads TGTGCCAGCAGGCCAGAACCAAATGAGCAGTTCTTC. Protein sequence: CASRPEPNEQFF.

The V gene is TRBV6-1, the J gene TRBJ1-1; D remains unclear. The CDR3 extends over 10 amino acids. The germline CDR1 and CDR2 sequences are MNHNS and SASEGT. The V end was cut by 8 bases, the J end by 5 bases, with 6 bases between. The CDR3 reads CASQWTEAFF. For the CDR3, the DNA is TGTGCCAGCCAGTGGACTGAAGCTTTCTTT.

V usage is TRBV7-6 and J usage is TRBJ2-5; weak D call: TRBD2 (6 bases). CDR3 size: 13 residues. Between the trimmed V and J ends, which lost 7 bases and 11 bases, there was a span of 20 bases. Germline loops: CDR1 SGHVS, CDR2 FNYEAQ. The CDR3: CASTREDRGKQYF. In DNA form, the CDR3 reads TGTGCCAGCACCCGAGAGGACCGGGGGAAGCAGTACTTC.

Points on this clonotype: A much larger clone sits a single nucleotide away, making a read error possible. This chain joins TRBV29-1 and TRBJ1-1; the D is unclear. The CDR3 has 13 amino acids. Germline V gives CDR1 SQVTM, CDR2 ANQGSEA. The CDR3 DNA sequence: TGCAGCGTTGATCCGGCTGAGAACAGTGAAGCTTTCTTT. Its translation: CSVDPAENSEAFF.

This clonotype was picked up one time. The chain carries TRBV28 and TRBJ1-1, with D unclear. Germline V lookup: CDR1 MDHEN, CDR2 SYDVKM. The CDR3 runs to 16 residues. Between the trimmed V and J ends, which lost 5 bases and 3 bases, there was a span of 19 bases. The CDR3 nucleotides are TGTGCCAGCAGTCCGCCCCGACTGGTAGCGCACACTGAAGCTTTCTTT. Protein product: CASSPPRLVAHTEAFF.

V usage is TRBV2 and J usage is TRBJ2-1; 7 nucleotides agree with TRBD2. V dropped 6 bases and J dropped 9; count of bases not matched to a gene: 5. Germline CDR1 SNHLY, CDR2 FYNNEI. The CDR3 extends over 12 amino acids. The CDR3 DNA is TGTGCCAGCAGATGGGGGGGTAGTGAGCAGTTCTTC. Translation: CASRWGGSEQFF.

In its sample, this clonotype was seen a few times. The chain employs TRBV3-1 and TRBJ2-7, with 8 bases aligning to TRBD2. After removal of 3 bases from V and 3 bases from J, the junction contained 7 bases not matched to a gene. Germline V gives CDR1 LGHDT, CDR2 YNNKEL (reference sequence). The length of the CDR3 is 15 residues. CDR3 sequence (DNA): TGTGCCAGCAGCCAGGGGACTAGACCCAACTACGAGCAGTACTTC. Its protein product is CASSQGTRPNYEQYF.

About this clonotype itself: At one end the junction does not follow the germline gene, possibly because of a read error. The chain links TRBV2 to TRBJ2-1; TRBD1 matches at 10 bases. The CDR3 is 14 residues long. Germline lookup yields CDR1 SNHLY and CDR2 FYNNEI. The CDR3 reads CASNSGTGANEQLF. As DNA, the CDR3 is TGTGCCAGCAATTCCGGGACAGGGGCCAATGAGCAGTTATTC.

This clonotype showed up just a few times. The chain links TRBV5-1 to TRBJ2-5; no clear D. This CDR3 is 15 amino acids long. V shed 2 bases and J shed 2 bases, with 13 bases lying between them. Germline CDR1 reads SGHRS; CDR2 reads YFSETQ. This chain's CDR3 is CASSLQTTGQETQYF. CDR3 bases: TGCGCCAGCAGCTTACAAACGACGGGTCAAGAGACCCAGTACTTC.

This clonotype was seen a handful of times. This chain links TRBV20-1 with TRBJ2-7; D not resolved. V was shortened by 6 bases and J by 2 bases, with 14 bases between the two germline ends. Germline V gives CDR1 DFQATT, CDR2 SNEGSKA (reference sequence). This CDR3 is 13 amino acids long. The CDR3 bases are TGCAGTGCCGAATCGACTGAGACCTACGAGCAGTACTTC. Its protein is CSAESTETYEQYF.

This clonotype came up a few times. This rearrangement joins TRBV4-1 to TRBJ2-7, with D possibly being TRBD2 (6 bases). In germline, CDR1 is MGHRA, CDR2 YSYEKL. The CDR3 is 16 residues long. Trimming took off 3 bases at V and 0 bases at J, with 15 bases between the two ends. For the CDR3, the DNA is TGCGCCAGCAGCCACGGTCCGGGAGACAACTCCTACGAGCAGTACTTC. Protein sequence: CASSHGPGDNSYEQYF.

The chain has TRBV20-1 and TRBJ1-4; D is uncertain. CDR1 and CDR2 from the germline V gene are DFQATT and SNEGSKA (reference sequence). This CDR3 region has 13 residues. V shed 0 bases and J shed 8 bases, with 10 bases lying between them. CDR3 nucleotide sequence: TGCAGTGCTAGAGAACAGTCGACGGAAAAACTGTTTTTT. Translated: CSAREQSTEKLFF.

The V gene is TRBV14, the J gene TRBJ2-7; maybe TRBD1 (5 bases). This CDR3 has 16 residues. The germline V gene encodes CDR1 SGHDN and CDR2 FVKESK. Trimming took 6 bases from V and 0 from J, leaving 18 bases between them. DNA of the CDR3: TGTGCCAGCAGTCCAAGTTTCAGACAGTCCTCCTACGAGCAGTACTTC. Encoded protein: CASSPSFRQSSYEQYF.

This clonotype has only a few counts. This CDR3 is CASSFEGGTYGYTF. CDR3 nucleotide sequence: TGTGCCAGCAGCTTTGAGGGGGGCACCTATGGCTACACCTTC. V gene TRBV7-9 combines with J gene TRBJ1-2; D possibly corresponds to TRBD1 (6 bases). The CDR3 is 14 amino acids. Germline V gene lookup returns CDR1 SEHNR and CDR2 FQNEAQ (reference sequence). Trimming left V 3 bases short and J 4 bases short, with 12 bases between.

This chain connects TRBV5-5 to TRBJ2-7, with D perhaps TRBD1 (7 bases). The germline V and J ends were trimmed by 1 base and 6 bases, with 14 bases remaining between them. The CDR3 is 14 amino acids. The germline V gene has CDR1 SGHKS and CDR2 YYEKEE (reference sequence). The CDR3 DNA reads TGTGCCAGCAGCTTGAGGTCAGGGGGAGGCGAGCAGTACTTC. Its protein product is CASSLRSGGGEQYF. Looking up the rest from reference TRBV5-5 and TRBJ2-7 gives the full variable domain: DAGVTQSPTHLIKTRGQQVTLRCSPISGHKSVSWYQQVLGQGPQFIFQYYEKEERGRGNFPDRFSARQFPNYSSELNVNALLLGDSALYLCASSLRSGGGEQYFGPGTRLTVT.

This clonotype was observed a handful of times. The chain uses TRBV28 and TRBJ2-7; 10 bases are a match to TRBD2. The V gene's germline CDR1 is MDHEN and CDR2 SYDVKM. V shed 10 bases, J shed 3 bases, and the junction held 9 bases outside the gene matches. The CDR3 sequence is 14 residues long. CDR3 protein: CATLYQRGGYEQYF. The CDR3 DNA sequence: TGTGCCACCCTCTACCAGCGGGGGGGCTACGAGCAGTACTTC. Full variable domain (outside the CDR3, taken from reference TRBV28 and TRBJ2-7): DVKVTQSSRYLVKRTGEKVFLECVQDMDHENMFWYRQDPGLGLRLIYFSYDVKMKEKGDIPEGYSVSREKKERFSLILESASTNQTSMYLCATLYQRGGYEQYFGPGTRLTVT.

The rearrangement links TRBV2 to TRBJ2-7; TRBD2 matches 9 bases. The CDR3 covers 13 residues. Unmatched junction bases numbered 4, after V lost 8 bases and J lost 2 bases. Germline CDR1 SNHLY, CDR2 FYNNEI. The CDR3 loop reads CASDVAGAYEQYF. The CDR3 coding sequence is TGTGCCAGCGATGTAGCGGGAGCCTACGAGCAGTACTTC.

The V gene is TRBV20-1, the J gene TRBJ1-4, with 7 bases fitting TRBD1. Germline trimming cut 6 bases from V and 7 bases from J; bases unmatched to any gene: 8. Germline CDR1 and CDR2: DFQATT and SNEGSKA (reference sequence). The CDR3 contains 13 residues. The CDR3 DNA reads TGCAGTGCCTCAGGACAGGATCCTGAAAAACTGTTTTTT. Its translation: CSASGQDPEKLFF.

V gene TRBV14 combines with J gene TRBJ1-2, with 10 bases that match TRBD1. The CDR3 has 16 residues. V lost 3 bases and J lost 4; bases outside the gene matches: 8. CDR1 and CDR2 (germline): SGHDN, FVKESK. DNA for the CDR3: TGTGCCAGCAGCCAGAGGGACAGGGGATGGGTCTATGGCTACACCTTC. Its protein is CASSQRDRGWVYGYTF.

The chain joins TRBV7-9 to TRBJ2-7; tentatively, D is TRBD1 or TRBD2 (5 bases each). The length of the CDR3 is 16 residues. V lost 1 base, J lost 0 bases, and 13 bases lay in between. CDR1 and CDR2 (germline): SEHNR, FQNEAQ (reference sequence). The CDR3 sequence: CASSLGPGTNSYEQYF. CDR3 nucleotide sequence: TGTGCCAGCAGCTTAGGCCCCGGGACGAACTCCTACGAGCAGTACTTC.

This clonotype was counted only a few times. V and J are TRBV7-9 and TRBJ1-5, with a tentative D call TRBD1 (6 bases). CDR1 is SEHNR, CDR2 FQNEAQ, per germline (reference sequence). The CDR3 totals 16 residues. Trimming left V 1 base short and J 1 base short, with 11 bases between. This CDR3 is CASSLEWQGSNQPQHF. In nucleotides, the CDR3 is TGTGCCAGCAGCTTAGAATGGCAGGGGAGCAATCAGCCCCAGCATTTT.

The chain joins TRBV6-6 to TRBJ2-3, with TRBD1 matching 7 bases. CDR1 and CDR2 from the germline V gene are MNHNY and SVGAGI (reference sequence). The junction had 7 bases not matched to a gene; V was cut back by 6 bases and J by 4 bases. This CDR3 is built from 14 residues. The CDR3 bases are TGTGCCAGCAGGGCAGGGGGTGTCGCAGATACGCAGTATTTT. Translation: CASRAGGVADTQYF.

The chain recombines TRBV20-1 with TRBJ1-1; tentative D call: TRBD1 (6 bases). The CDR3 spans 12 residues. Trimming removed 0 bases from V and 10 bases from J, with 12 bases in between. The V gene's germline CDR1 is DFQATT and CDR2 SNEGSKA (reference sequence). Written as DNA, the CDR3 is TGCAGTGCTAGAGATTCGGGGGCAGGAGCTTTCTTT. Its translation: CSARDSGAGAFF.

The CDR3 here is CASSPWTGKGTEAFF. The CDR3 bases are TGTGCCAGCAGTCCCTGGACAGGAAAGGGCACTGAAGCTTTCTTT. This sequence joins TRBV27 and TRBJ1-1; 7 positions match TRBD1. The germline CDR1 and CDR2 sequences are MNHEY and SMNVEV (reference sequence). The CDR3 extends over 15 amino acids. The V gene end was trimmed by 5 bases and the J gene end by 4 bases; junction bases not matched to a gene: 10.

V and J are TRBV7-7 and TRBJ1-2; TRBD1 agrees at 10 bases. CDR1 SSHAT and CDR2 FNYEAQ come from the germline V gene (reference sequence). Trimming cost V 6 bases and J 8 bases; bases outside gene matches: 12. The CDR3 has 15 residues. CDR3 sequence reads: CASRPITGTGEGYTF. The CDR3 coding sequence is TGTGCCAGCAGACCTATTACCGGGACAGGGGAAGGCTACACCTTC.

This clonotype showed up just a few times. The chain uses TRBV28 and TRBJ1-4; TRBD1 might be the D (5 bases). Germline assignment: CDR1 MDHEN and CDR2 SYDVKM. This CDR3 spans 14 amino acids. The V end lost 8 bases, the J end lost 5 bases, and 15 bases lay between the germline ends. DNA of the CDR3: TGTGCCAGCTCCGCCGGGGGGAGCAATGAAAAACTGTTTTTT. This gives the protein CASSAGGSNEKLFF. Complete variable domain (other parts from reference TRBV28 and TRBJ1-4): DVKVTQSSRYLVKRTGEKVFLECVQDMDHENMFWYRQDPGLGLRLIYFSYDVKMKEKGDIPEGYSVSREKKERFSLILESASTNQTSMYLCASSAGGSNEKLFFGSGTQLSVL.

The rearrangement links TRBV3-1 to TRBJ1-5, with 8 bases identical to TRBD1. Looked up from germline, CDR1 is LGHDT and CDR2 is YNNKEL (reference sequence). Unmatched junction bases numbered 5, after V lost 2 bases and J lost 2 bases. The CDR3 spans 16 residues. Written as DNA, the CDR3 is TGTGCCAGCAGCCAAAACGACAGGGGAGGCAATCAGCCCCAGCATTTT. Amino acid sequence: CASSQNDRGGNQPQHF.